These T cell receptor beta chains were read from a single sample in a study of control samples from healthy donors and cancer patients. Some clones are missing from TCRdb's copy, which holds only in-frame ones; the method was immunoSEQ multiplex PCR. The sample shows under 130,000 clones, approximately 90% of them seen only once. Sequences were obtained from PBMCs. The receptors stem from a man aged 55 to 70 with lung cancer. CDR3s leave out the opening cysteine and the closing phenylalanine or tryptophan. The order of the fields is clone size, V gene, J gene, CDR3 protein. Size is stated for part of the rows, as once, few or many counts, or as a class when the clone is expanded.

NA	TRBV6-6	TRBJ1-3	ASSYGQGNTIY
NA	TRBV5-6	TRBJ2-3	ASSLAIGWTDTQY
NA	TRBV6-6	TRBJ1-6	ASLLRRDSPLH
NA	TRBV6-1	TRBJ2-2	ASSEVFTNTGELF
NA	TRBV5-6	TRBJ2-7	ASSQGAYEQY
NA	TRBV7-9	TRBJ1-6	ASSGTVASPLH
NA	TRBV14	TRBJ2-6	ASSQDYTQGRSGANVLT
NA	TRBV9	TRBJ1-5	ASSVDGGDGPQH
NA	TRBV11-2	TRBJ1-3	ASSLVAGLSGNTIY
NA	TRBV11-1	TRBJ1-6	ASSAELSSYNSPLH
NA	TRBV24-1	TRBJ2-3	ATSDPRLAGAPDTQY
NA	TRBV18	TRBJ2-3	ASSKASGADTQY
once	TRBV6-1	TRBJ1-1	ASSERRGTEAF
NA	TRBV6-5	TRBJ1-4	ASSLRGRPPNEKLF
NA	TRBV10-3	TRBJ2-2	AIRGGVGELF
once	TRBV5-5	TRBJ2-3	ASSLSGTSATDTQY
NA	TRBV9	TRBJ2-2	ASSVVLAGGIGELF
NA	TRBV6-5	TRBJ2-7	ASSRMSGPVYEQY
NA	TRBV6-5	TRBJ2-1	ASSPRDLQF
once	TRBV5-1	TRBJ2-7	ASSLVSGSYEQY
once	TRBV5-1	TRBJ1-5	ASSPGLALWEPQH
once	TRBV6-5	TRBJ1-2	ASRNILNYGYT
NA	TRBV7-2	TRBJ1-5	ASSPQGWQPQH
NA	TRBV5-3	TRBJ1-5	ARRGDRANQPQH
NA	TRBV14	TRBJ1-1	ASSQRWGQGPNTEAF
NA	TRBV14	TRBJ1-5	ASSLTTIAREPQH
NA	TRBV6-5	TRBJ2-4	ASRETPKNIQY
once	TRBV5-1	TRBJ2-1	ASSFLGDEQF
NA	TRBV5-4	TRBJ1-1	ASIGPSPSTEAF
NA	TRBV10-2	TRBJ1-2	ASSEKPDSYGYT
NA	TRBV27	TRBJ2-5	ASSSGTRRETQY
NA	TRBV7-8	TRBJ1-1	ASSRGQGDTEAF
few	TRBV18	TRBJ1-1	ASSPQSGQGGHTEAF
NA	TRBV6-6	TRBJ1-2	ASHKKINYGYT
NA	TRBV6-5	TRBJ2-3	ASRAEPSTDTQY
NA	TRBV7-9	TRBJ2-2	ASSLAGWVAGELF
NA	TRBV5-1	TRBJ2-5	ASSRLAGGGEETQY
NA	TRBV6-2/TRBV6-3	TRBJ1-3	ASSRQNSGNTIY